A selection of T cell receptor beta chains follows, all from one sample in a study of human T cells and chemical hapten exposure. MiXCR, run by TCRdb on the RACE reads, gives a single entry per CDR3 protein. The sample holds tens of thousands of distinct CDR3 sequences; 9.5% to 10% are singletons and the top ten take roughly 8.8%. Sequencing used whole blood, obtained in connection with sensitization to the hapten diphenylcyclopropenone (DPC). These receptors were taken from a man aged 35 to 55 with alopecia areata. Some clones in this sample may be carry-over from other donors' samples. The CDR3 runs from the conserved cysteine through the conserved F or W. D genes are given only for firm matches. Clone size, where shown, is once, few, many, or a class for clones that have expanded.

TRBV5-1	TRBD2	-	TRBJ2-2	CASRTSGANTGELFF	TGCGCCAGCAGAACTAGCGGGGCGAACACCGGGGAGCTGTTTTTT
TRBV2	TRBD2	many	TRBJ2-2	CASSGLAGATGELFF	TGTGCCAGCAGTGGTCTAGCGGGAGCTACCGGGGAGCTGTTTTTT
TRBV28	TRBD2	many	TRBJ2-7	CASSLLAGDIRTYF	TGTGCCAGCAGTTTACTAGCGGGAGATATTAGAACTTACTTC
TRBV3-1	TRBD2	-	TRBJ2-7	CASSQELAGGLYEQYF	TGTGCCAGCAGCCAAGAATTGGCGGGAGGACTCTACGAGCAGTACTTC
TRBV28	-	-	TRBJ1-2	CASSQAYGYTF	TGTGCCAGCAGTCAAGCCTATGGCTACACCTTC
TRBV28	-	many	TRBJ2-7	CASSPRPTHEQYF	TGTGCCAGCAGCCCCCGCCCAACCCACGAGCAGTACTTC
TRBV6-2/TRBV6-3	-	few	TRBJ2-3	CASKIRGTDTQYF	TGTGCCAGCAAAATTCGGGGCACAGATACGCAGTATTTT
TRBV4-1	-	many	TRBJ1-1	CASNWDTMNTEAFF	TGCGCCAGCAATTGGGACACGATGAACACTGAAGCTTTCTTT
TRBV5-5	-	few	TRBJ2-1	CASSLGTSGGPYNEQFF	TGTGCCAGCAGCTTGGGGACCTCCGGAGGGCCCTACAATGAGCAGTTCTTC
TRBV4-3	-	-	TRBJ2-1	CASSQDRGARQNEQFF	TGCGCCAGCAGCCAAGATCGAGGGGCCCGACAGAATGAGCAGTTCTTC
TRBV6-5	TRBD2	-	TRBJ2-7	CASGLGDYYEQYF	TGTGCCAGCGGCCTTGGGGACTACTACGAGCAGTACTTC
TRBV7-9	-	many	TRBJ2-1	CASSRLAGLDEQFF	TGTGCCAGCAGCCGCCTGGCAGGGCTTGATGAGCAGTTCTTC
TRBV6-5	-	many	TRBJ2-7	CASSYSFTSPYEQYF	TGTGCCAGCAGTTACTCGTTTACATCTCCCTACGAGCAGTACTTC
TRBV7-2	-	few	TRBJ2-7	CASSLAGGPPYEQYF	TGTGCCAGCAGCTTAGCGGGAGGTCCCCCCTACGAGCAGTACTTC
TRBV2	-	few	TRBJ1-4	CASMPGVEEKLFF	TGTGCCAGCATGCCGGGGGTGGAGGAAAAACTGTTTTTT
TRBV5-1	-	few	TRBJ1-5	CASSLGTQGSQQPQHF	TGCGCCAGCAGCTTGGGGACACAGGGTTCGCAGCAGCCCCAGCATTTT
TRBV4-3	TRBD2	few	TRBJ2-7	CASSQDSGKNSYEQYF	TGCGCCAGCAGCCAAGATAGCGGGAAGAACTCCTACGAGCAGTACTTC
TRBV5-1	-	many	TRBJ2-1	CASSWAEGAYNEQFF	TGCGCCAGCAGTTGGGCGGAGGGGGCCTACAATGAGCAGTTCTTC
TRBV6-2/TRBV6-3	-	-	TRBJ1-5	CASSYGRVSNQPQHF	TGTGCCAGCAGTTACGGGAGGGTGAGCAATCAGCCCCAGCATTTT
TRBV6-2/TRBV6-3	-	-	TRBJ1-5	CASSAMGNQPQHF	TGTGCCAGCAGCGCCATGGGCAATCAGCCCCAGCATTTT
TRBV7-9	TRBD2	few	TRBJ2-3	CASSLALAPTDTQYF	TGTGCCAGCAGCTTAGCACTAGCGCCCACAGATACGCAGTATTTT
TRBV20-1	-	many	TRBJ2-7	CSATALSYEQYF	TGCAGTGCTACAGCGCTGTCTTACGAGCAGTACTTC
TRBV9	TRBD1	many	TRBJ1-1	CASSVEEGAFTEAFF	TGTGCCAGCAGCGTAGAGGAGGGGGCCTTCACTGAAGCTTTCTTT
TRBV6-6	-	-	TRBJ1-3	CASKSPTGTGNTIYF	TGTGCCAGCAAATCTCCGACGGGCACTGGAAACACCATATATTTT
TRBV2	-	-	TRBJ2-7	CASSALASYEQYF	TGTGCCAGCAGTGCCTTGGCCTCCTACGAGCAGTACTTC
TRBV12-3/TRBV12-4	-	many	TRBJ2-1	CASSPPGAGQFF	TGTGCCAGCAGCCCTCCTGGGGCTGGGCAGTTCTTC
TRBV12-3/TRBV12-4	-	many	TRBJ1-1	CASSEKMNTEAFF	TGTGCCAGCAGTGAGAAAATGAACACTGAAGCTTTCTTT
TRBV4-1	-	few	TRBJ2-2	CASSQGARDGELFF	TGCGCCAGCAGCCAGGGGGCCCGGGACGGGGAGCTGTTTTTT
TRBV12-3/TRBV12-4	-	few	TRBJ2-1	CASKSQGGSYNEQFF	TGTGCCAGCAAATCTCAGGGGGGGTCCTACAATGAGCAGTTCTTC
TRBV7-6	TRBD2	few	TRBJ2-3	CASSPGLAGGADTQYF	TGTGCCAGCAGCCCGGGACTAGCGGGAGGGGCCGATACGCAGTATTTT
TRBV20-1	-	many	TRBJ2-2	CSARATNTGELFF	TGCAGTGCTAGAGCGACCAACACCGGGGAGCTGTTTTTT
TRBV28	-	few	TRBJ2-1	CASSLIFTNLEQFF	TGTGCCAGCAGTTTAATTTTTACGAACCTAGAGCAGTTCTTC
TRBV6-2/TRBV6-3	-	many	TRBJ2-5	CASSSMGAPETQYF	TGTGCCAGCAGTTCCATGGGAGCCCCCGAGACCCAGTACTTC
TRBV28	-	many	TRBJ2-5	CASTRQLQETQYF	TGTGCCAGCACCCGGCAGCTCCAAGAGACCCAGTACTTC
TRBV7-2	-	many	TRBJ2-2	CASSLLAGFNTGELFF	TGTGCCAGCAGCTTACTTGCTGGTTTCAACACCGGGGAGCTGTTTTTT